These T cell receptor beta chains were read from a single sample in a study of siplizumab effects on memory and regulatory T cells. What these receptors recognize is not known. The data were produced by immunoSEQ multiplex PCR, yet TCRdb's version contains in-frame clones alone and is incomplete. This table has 7,500 to 8,500 clones, approximately 35% appearing once. Input material: CFSE-low (dividing) CD8+ T cells sorted from an allogeneic mixed lymphocyte reaction. All receptors come from a human donor in good health; the cells came from an allogeneic mixed lymphocyte reaction. Each CDR3 is given with its conserved first and last residue. The D gene is left open where the match is weak. Part of the rows lack a size; the others show once, few, many or a class for expanded clones.

j_gene | v_gene | abundance | d_gene | CDR3aa | CDR3nt
TRBJ1-4 | TRBV4-2 | few | NA | CASSIQQGPGREKLFF | TGTGCCAGCAGCATTCAGCAGGGCCCAGGGAGGGAAAAACTGTTTTTT
TRBJ2-2 | TRBV5-1 | medium-sized | NA | CASSGGFNTGELFF | TGCGCCAGCAGCGGGGGATTTAACACCGGGGAGCTGTTTTTT
TRBJ2-3 | TRBV7-9 | few | NA | CASSLVDSTDTQYF | TGTGCCAGCAGCTTAGTCGACAGCACAGATACGCAGTATTTT
TRBJ2-2 | TRBV4-3 | medium-sized | TRBD2 | CASSRLAGGTGGELFF | TGCGCCAGCAGCCGCTTAGCGGGAGGGACTGGCGGGGAGCTGTTTTTT
TRBJ2-3 | TRBV6-4 | NA | TRBD2 | CASSDGSSGSPDTQYF | TGTGCCAGCAGTGACGGCTCTAGCGGGAGCCCAGATACGCAGTATTTT
TRBJ1-3 | TRBV6-5 | NA | NA | CASSYSNGNTIYF | TGTGCCAGCAGTTACTCGAATGGAAACACCATATATTTT
TRBJ2-7 | TRBV11-2 | NA | NA | CASSFSYEQYF | TGTGCCAGCAGTTTCTCCTACGAGCAGTACTTC
TRBJ2-5 | TRBV9 | medium-sized | NA | CASSVAETQYF | TGTGCCAGCAGCGTAGCCGAGACCCAGTACTTC
TRBJ2-1 | TRBV29-1 | NA | NA | CSVVSAESYNEQFF | TGCAGCGTTGTATCCGCGGAATCCTACAATGAGCAGTTCTTC
TRBJ1-6 | TRBV18 | once | NA | CASSPAGPENSPLHF | TGTGCCAGCTCACCCGCCGGGCCCGAAAATTCACCCCTCCACTTT
TRBJ2-7 | TRBV13 | medium-sized | NA | CASSLGAGNYEQYF | TGTGCCAGCAGCTTAGGAGCAGGGAACTACGAGCAGTACTTC
TRBJ2-1 | TRBV27 | NA | NA | CASSLVGNFYNEQFF | TGTGCCAGCAGTTTAGTGGGGAATTTCTACAATGAGCAGTTCTTC
TRBJ2-7 | TRBV29-1 | few | NA | CSVEGAVTSGANRYEQYF | TGCAGCGTTGAAGGGGCCGTCACAAGTGGTGCTAATCGGTACGAGCAGTACTTC
TRBJ1-6 | TRBV21-1 | NA | NA | CASSKVGDSLHF | TGTGCCAGCAGCAAAGTGGGGGACAGCCTCCACTTT
TRBJ2-7 | TRBV11-2 | medium-sized | NA | CASSLEAASSYEQYF | TGTGCCAGCAGCTTAGAGGCGGCCAGCTCCTACGAGCAGTACTTC
TRBJ2-7 | TRBV5-3 | NA | NA | CASSFTGYEQYF | TGTGCCAGCAGCTTTACAGGGTACGAGCAGTACTTC
TRBJ2-3 | TRBV28 | NA | TRBD2 | CASSLGDGTTIIRFSTDTQYF | TGTGCCAGCAGTTTAGGGGACGGGACTACCATAATCCGCTTTAGCACAGATACGCAGTATTTT
TRBJ2-7 | TRBV7-9 | NA | NA | CASSLGWDEQYF | TGTGCCAGCAGCTTAGGTTGGGACGAGCAGTACTTC
TRBJ2-7 | TRBV4-1 | NA | NA | CASSQIETSSYEQYF | TGCGCCAGCAGCCAGATCGAGACTAGTTCCTACGAGCAGTACTTC
TRBJ1-1 | TRBV4-1 | few | NA | CASSHSLLNTEAFF | TGCGCCAGCAGCCATTCTTTACTGAACACTGAAGCTTTCTTT
TRBJ2-1 | TRBV7-9 | NA | NA | CASSQDRGNEQFF | TGCGCCAGCAGCCAAGATAGGGGCAATGAGCAGTTCTTC
TRBJ2-7 | TRBV7-9 | medium-sized | NA | CASSLVFYEQYF | TGTGCCAGCAGCTTAGTGTTCTACGAGCAGTACTTC
TRBJ1-3 | TRBV9 | NA | TRBD1 | CASSGGQPRSGNTIYF | TGTGCCAGCAGCGGGGGACAGCCGAGGTCTGGAAACACCATATATTTT
TRBJ2-1 | TRBV7-8 | NA | TRBD2 | CASSLLAGTYNEQFF | TGTGCCAGCAGCCTACTAGCGGGTACCTACAATGAGCAGTTCTTC
TRBJ2-7 | TRBV9 | NA | TRBD1 | CASSGGQGSYEQYF | TGTGCCAGCAGCGGTGGACAGGGTTCCTACGAGCAGTACTTC
TRBJ2-5 | TRBV18 | few | NA | CASSPVDGAETQYF | TGTGCCAGCTCACCAGTCGATGGGGCCGAGACCCAGTACTTC
TRBJ1-1 | TRBV29-1 | medium-sized | NA | CSAKGRSTNTEAFF | TGCAGCGCCAAGGGCAGATCAACGAACACTGAAGCTTTCTTT
TRBJ2-3 | TRBV11-3 | NA | NA | CASSLVGSGTQYF | TGTGCCAGCAGCTTAGTCGGTAGCGGTACGCAGTATTTT